This paragraph covers one T cell receptor beta chain sequence. This clonotype was seen only a few times. Its antigen has not been determined. Qualities for individual bases were not recorded, and no much larger clone is one base off. Systemically healthy Caucasian individuals from Russia, approximately 39 in total and aged about 6 to 95 years, were included as donors. Each donor gave 9.5 to 10 milliliters of peripheral blood, drawn into EDTA-treated Vacutainer tubes. Ficoll-Paque density-gradient centrifugation was used to isolate PBMCs, with at least 6.5 million obtained per sample. Total RNA was extracted from PBMCs with Trizol reagent, with at least 6 micrograms obtained per sample. For every donor, an aliquot of PBMCs went through flow cytometry to measure the percentages of naive CD45RAhigh/CD27high T cells. These data belong to a study of blood T cells in healthy people across ages (dated by TCRdb to about 2015). Notes on the research overall: In model experiments, template switching captured about one uniquely barcoded TCR beta cDNA molecule for every two T cells. Four age groups were formed from the donors: young (average about 16 years), middle-aged (around 41), aged (roughly 56) and long-lived (more than 75). Age-related changes in TCR beta repertoire diversity were measured in the study by deep sequencing normalized with unique cDNA molecular identifiers. To avoid experimental bias, donors of different ages were spread randomly across the sequencing lanes. For two donors (one aged 18 to 30 and one aged 80 or older), the study analyzed two additional independent replicas of 1 million unique cDNA reads from the same blood draw. Paper-wide results and their limitations: Observed TCR beta diversity per million T cells fell roughly linearly with age, and a significant reduction was already apparent by age roughly 40. Because profiling used bulk unsorted PBMCs, naive and antigen-experienced compartments could not be compared conclusively. Observed TCR beta diversity correlated strongly with the percentage of naive T cells measured by flow cytometry. The long-lived group showed more naive CD4+ T cells, fewer expanded clones and increased TCR diversity than the aged group, suggesting age selection. Donor CMV infection status was unknown, potentially confounding age-related changes in expanded clonotypes. Estimates of total diversity based on one million sequenced T cells were considered lower bounds and underestimates.

The library was obtained by 5' RACE. Sequencer: Illumina HiSeq 2500. The second PCR ran for about 6 to 12 cycles and used a J-beta primer mix along with a sample-barcoded 5' primer. Each TCR beta cDNA molecule received a unique molecular identifier from a template-switch 5' adaptor carrying 12 random nucleotides. Each sample yielded at least 2.5 million CDR3-containing paired-end reads. The Mint cDNA synthesis kit, primed by a TRBC-specific oligonucleotide, was used to synthesize first-strand cDNA from all RNA. All cDNA was treated with uracil-DNA glycosylase and then went through a first 18-cycle PCR with the universal primers M1SS and BC2_uni_R. From the authors' description of their analysis: For normalization, 1 million high-quality reads were randomly selected from each sample, with every read carrying a distinct molecular identifier. Reads with shared molecular identifiers were discarded instead of being binned into consensus sequences. MiTCR, with a Q25 quality threshold and the strictest error-elimination algorithm, was used for CDR3 identification, clonotype clustering and error correction. A nonparametric unseen species model with Euler transformation was used to estimate lower-bound total TCR beta diversity. TCRdb redid the processing of the public reads, applying fastp at Q25 and MiXCR, and retained in-frame beta chains. Identical CDR3 protein sequences are pooled into one entry, listed with their most common genes and DNA. None of the V and J calls come from the authors' own analysis; TCRdb made them. The sample table lists about 680,000 distinct CDR3 sequences, around half of them with a count of one. The ten most abundant clones make up roughly 31% of the sample.

Sequenced: blood. The sequence was obtained from a woman aged 55-69 years in good health.

The sequence in DNA is TGTGCCAGCAGTGAACTGGGACAGGGTTCCTATGGCTACACCTTC. Its protein reads: CASSELGQGSYGYTF. The V gene is TRBV25-1 and the J gene is TRBJ1-2; TRBD1 aligns with 9 central bases. Unmatched junction bases come to 5, with V trimmed by 2 bases and J by 4 bases. CDR1 and CDR2 were assigned from the germline V gene as MGHDK and SYGVNS. The CDR3, from cysteine to phenylalanine, totals 15 residues. Left in the record is the CDR3 DNA by itself, 45 bases read in frame from the first base.